Following are 30 T cell receptor beta chains from one sample sequenced in a study of OX40 agonist ivuxolimab in advanced cancers. Only in-frame clones appear in the TCRdb table, and some are missing; sequencing was by immunoSEQ multiplex PCR. The sample holds 60,000 to 75,000 clones, 75% to 85% seen once. The sequences come from CD4+ or CD8+ T cells sorted from blood, collected in a trial of the OX40 agonist ivuxolimab. The receptors were gathered from an adult with an advanced solid tumor such as melanoma, head and neck, liver or kidney cancer.

This sequence joins TRBV5-1 and TRBJ2-5; D not resolved. Trimming left V 6 bases short and J 4 bases short, with 19 bases between. CDR3 size: 15 residues. Germline V gene data show CDR1 as SGHRS and CDR2 as YFSETQ. The CDR3 nucleotides are TGCGCCAGCATTAGAAGGTTCTCCCCCGGAGAGACCCAGTACTTC. It translates to CASIRRFSPGETQYF.

The chain is built from TRBV4-1 and TRBJ1-5; 11 bases map to TRBD1. Germline V gene lookup returns CDR1 MGHRA and CDR2 YSYEKL. Trimming took 6 bases from V and 1 from J; bases not matched to a gene: 2. This CDR3 region has 15 residues. The CDR3 here is CASSGQGASNQPQHF. CDR3 DNA sequence: TGCGCCAGCAGTGGACAGGGGGCAAGCAATCAGCCCCAGCATTTT.

This chain uses TRBV27 with TRBJ2-2; D is unclear. CDR1 is MNHEY, CDR2 SMNVEV, per germline (reference sequence). Trimming left V 0 bases short and J 2 bases short, with 4 bases between. The CDR3 totals 14 residues. The CDR3 bases are TGTGCCAGCAGTTTATCGTTCAACACCGGGGAGCTGTTTTTT. Translating it yields CASSLSFNTGELFF.

This clone has only one observation. V usage is TRBV4-2 and J usage is TRBJ1-2; 7 bases match TRBD1. The CDR3 contains 18 residues. Looked up from germline, CDR1 is LGHNA and CDR2 is YNFKEQ. V shed 1 base, J shed 0 bases, and the junction held 11 bases outside the gene matches. The CDR3 is CASSQGLTGTVANYGYTF. DNA for the CDR3: TGTGCCAGCAGCCAAGGCCTCACCGGGACAGTCGCTAACTATGGCTACACCTTC.

The chain recombines TRBV19 with TRBJ1-1; 9 nucleotides align to TRBD1. V shed 4 bases, J shed 5 bases, and the junction held 11 bases outside the gene matches. Germline CDR1 is LNHDA and CDR2 is SQIVND (reference sequence). The CDR3 spans 16 residues. The CDR3 loop is CASSTLPGQGGTEAFF. Written as DNA, the CDR3 is TGTGCCAGTAGTACCCTCCCGGGACAGGGAGGGACTGAAGCTTTCTTT. Supplemented by reference TRBV19 and TRBJ1-1, the full variable domain reads DGGITQSPKYLFRKEGQNVTLSCEQNLNHDAMYWYRQDPGQGLRLIYYSQIVNDFQKGDIAEGYSVSREKKESFPLTVTSAQKNPTAFYLCASSTLPGQGGTEAFFGQGTRLTVV.

The chain links TRBV5-1 to TRBJ2-3; unclear D gene. The CDR3 covers 14 residues. The ends were cut back, 3 bases at V and 0 bases at J, with 8 bases in the middle. In germline, CDR1 is SGHRS, CDR2 YFSETQ. CDR3 nucleotides: TGCGCCAGCAGCTCGTCTGACAGCACAGATACGCAGTATTTT. Translation: CASSSSDSTDTQYF.

The chain employs TRBV5-6 and TRBJ2-7, with 8 bases fitting TRBD2. The CDR3 length is 16 residues. V shed 4 bases and J 3 bases; nucleotides not matched to a gene: 12. Germline CDR1 is SGHDT and CDR2 is YYEEEE. CDR3 nucleotide sequence: TGTGCCAGCAGCCCCGTGGGGCGGGGGGAAAGCTACGAGCAGTACTTC. Translated, it gives CASSPVGRGESYEQYF.

CDR3 in amino acids: CASSYSGLAGGEQYF. The CDR3 nucleotides read TGTGCCAGCAGTTACTCGGGACTAGCGGGGGGTGAGCAGTACTTC. The chain uses TRBV6-6 and TRBJ2-7, with 15 bases identical to TRBD2. Per germline, CDR1 MNHNY and CDR2 SVGAGI (reference sequence). V lost 0 bases and J lost 7; bases outside the gene matches: 1. The CDR3 is 15 residues long.

This clone was seen a single time. The chain recombines TRBV19 with TRBJ1-4; TRBD1 might be the D (5 bases). The CDR3 consists of 16 residues. Germline values: CDR1 LNHDA, CDR2 SQIVND (reference sequence). V dropped 3 bases and J dropped 7 bases, with 18 bases sitting between them. The CDR3 loop reads CASSIQARKRGEKLFF. CDR3 in DNA: TGTGCCAGTAGTATTCAGGCCAGGAAGAGGGGTGAAAAACTGTTTTTT.

The table lists this clone with a count of one. The chain employs TRBV7-8 and TRBJ1-6, with D perhaps matching TRBD1 (6 bases). The CDR3 is 14 residues long. The V gene's germline CDR1 is SGHVS and CDR2 FQNEAQ. Between the trimmed V and J ends, which lost 5 bases and 10 bases, there was a span of 15 bases. The CDR3 protein is CASSLSGAESPLHF. The CDR3 DNA is TGTGCCAGCAGCCTTTCAGGGGCGGAATCACCCCTCCACTTT.

The chain recombines TRBV5-1 with TRBJ1-1, with 8 nucleotides matching TRBD1. CDR1 is SGHRS, CDR2 YFSETQ, per germline. CDR3 length: 14 residues. V trimming: 4 bases; J trimming: 7 bases; junction bases outside the gene matches: 9. CDR3 in amino acids: CASSLGQGIGEAFF. The CDR3 bases are TGCGCCAGCAGCCTCGGACAGGGTATAGGTGAAGCTTTCTTT.

The chain joins TRBV30 to TRBJ2-2; D not certain. This CDR3 region has 14 residues. Trimming shortened V by 0 bases and J by 1 base, and 6 bases separated the two germline ends. Germline V CDR1 and CDR2: GTSNPN, SVGIG (reference sequence). Here the CDR3 DNA reads TGTGCCTGGAGTGTGGGGTGGAACACCGGGGAGCTGTTTTTT. The encoded protein is CAWSVGWNTGELFF.

The chain is built from TRBV10-3 and TRBJ1-5; D remains ambiguous. This CDR3 is 15 amino acids long. Germline V gene sequence: CDR1 ENHRY, CDR2 SYGVKD. The V gene lost 5 bases and the J gene lost 0 bases, with 11 bases spanning the gap. The CDR3 spells CAISRTFDSNQPQHF. CDR3 DNA: TGTGCCATCAGTCGGACGTTTGATAGCAATCAGCCCCAGCATTTT.

This chain connects TRBV5-4 to TRBJ2-7; 10 bases are a match to TRBD1. The CDR3 length is 15 residues. With 3 bases clipped from V and 6 bases from J, the junction kept 9 bases outside the gene matches. Germline CDR1 and CDR2: SGHNT and YYREEE (reference sequence). The CDR3, as DNA: TGTGCCAGCAGCTCCCGGGGGACAGGGGTCCCCGAGCAGTACTTC. Translation gives CASSSRGTGVPEQYF. The whole variable domain, remainder taken from reference TRBV5-4 and TRBJ2-7, is ETGVTQSPTHLIKTRGQQVTLRCSSQSGHNTVSWYQQALGQGPQFIFQYYREEENGRGNFPPRFSGLQFPNYSSELNVNALELDDSALYLCASSSRGTGVPEQYFGPGTRLTVT.

The chain employs TRBV27 and TRBJ2-7, with 7 bases that match TRBD1. The CDR3 totals 14 residues. Per germline, CDR1 MNHEY and CDR2 SMNVEV (reference sequence). The V segment lost 0 bases and the J segment 7 bases; nucleotides outside the gene matches: 6. This CDR3 is CASSLSTPGQEQYF. The CDR3 DNA is TGTGCCAGCAGTTTATCGACTCCGGGACAGGAGCAGTACTTC.

The J gene is TRBJ1-1, the V gene TRBV7-9, with 8 bases aligning to TRBD1. CDR3 length: 14 residues. V gave up 7 bases and J gave up 8 bases; unmatched junction bases: 12. Germline V lookup: CDR1 SEHNR, CDR2 FQNEAQ (reference sequence). The CDR3 nucleotides read TGTGCCAGCATTAATACGACAGGGGCGTACGAAGCTTTCTTT. It translates to CASINTTGAYEAFF.

This clone came up many times. The V gene is TRBV9, the J gene TRBJ1-1; 8 nucleotides match TRBD1. The CDR3 contains 12 residues. Per germline, CDR1 SGDLS and CDR2 YYNGEE. The ends lost 2 bases at V and 7 bases at J; junction bases unmatched: 1. DNA of the CDR3: TGTGCCAGCAGCGTCGGGACAGGTGAAGCTTTCTTT. It encodes CASSVGTGEAFF.

The chain couples TRBV10-3 to TRBJ2-2, with TRBD2 matching over 9 bases. Unmatched junction bases numbered 8, after V lost 9 bases and J lost 6 bases. CDR1 is ENHRY and CDR2 is SYGVKD in the germline V gene. This CDR3 spans 14 amino acids. For the CDR3, the DNA is TGTGCCATTAGCGGCGGGGGGGCAGCCGGGGAGCTGTTTTTT. Translated, it gives CAISGGGAAGELFF.

The sample holds one count of this clone. The J gene is TRBJ2-1, the V gene TRBV9; no clear D gene. This CDR3 is built from 17 residues. Germline V gene lookup returns CDR1 SGDLS and CDR2 YYNGEE. Trimming left V 4 bases short and J 5 bases short, with 22 bases between. CDR3 nucleotides: TGTGCCAGCAGCCCAAAGGGAATGGGCAGGAAAGACAATGAGCAGTTCTTC. This encodes CASSPKGMGRKDNEQFF.

This clone was detected once. Here the CDR3 reads CASSTALAEPTGELFF. Written as DNA, the CDR3 is TGTGCCAGCAGCACGGCACTAGCTGAACCCACCGGGGAGCTGTTTTTT. The rearrangement joins TRBV5-6 to TRBJ2-2, with a possible D match to TRBD2 (6 bases). The ends were cut back, 4 bases at V and 4 bases at J, with 17 bases in the middle. The CDR3 has 16 amino acids. The V gene's germline CDR1 is SGHDT and CDR2 YYEEEE.

The genes are TRBV30 and TRBJ2-3; TRBD2 agrees at 10 bases. Looked up from germline, CDR1 is GTSNPN and CDR2 is SVGIG (reference sequence). The CDR3 extends over 15 amino acids. Trimming removed 1 base from V and 3 bases from J; junction bases left unmatched: 4. CDR3: CAWSDGTSVTDTQYF. In nucleotides, the CDR3 is TGTGCCTGGAGTGACGGGACTAGCGTTACAGATACGCAGTATTTT.

V usage is TRBV12-5 and J usage is TRBJ2-3; no definite D call. CDR1 is LGHNT and CDR2 is FRNRAP in the germline V gene. CDR3 length: 11 amino acids. V was trimmed by 1 base and J by 5 bases, leaving 1 base between them. The CDR3 spells CASGLGDTQYF. The DNA for the CDR3 is TGTGCTAGTGGTTTGGGAGATACGCAGTATTTT.

The chain combines TRBV5-4 with TRBJ1-4; D gene uncertain. Germline lookup yields CDR1 SGHNT and CDR2 YYREEE (reference sequence). The CDR3 runs 16 residues. V lost 1 base to trimming and J lost 7 bases, with 17 bases between them. Written as DNA, the CDR3 is TGTGCCAGCAGCTTGCCACAGAACGGCGCGGGTGAAAAACTGTTTTTT. Translated, it gives CASSLPQNGAGEKLFF.

This clone was seen a single time. The gene calls are TRBV19 and TRBJ2-6, with D possibly matching TRBD1 (6 bases). CDR1 and CDR2 (germline): LNHDA, SQIVND (reference sequence). CDR3 length equals 16 residues. V was trimmed by 5 bases and J by 4 bases, leaving 15 bases between them. The CDR3 spells CASSPQGQLGANVLTF. In DNA, the CDR3 is TGTGCCAGTAGTCCCCAGGGACAACTGGGGGCCAACGTCCTGACTTTC.

The V call is TRBV7-3, the J call TRBJ1-2, with TRBD1 matching over 9 bases. The CDR3 totals 18 residues. Germline CDR1 and CDR2: SGHTA and FQGTGA. The ends lost 5 bases at V and 5 bases at J; junction bases unmatched: 18. CDR3 loop: CASSTRQGEERILYGYTF. CDR3 sequence (DNA): TGTGCCAGCAGCACCCGACAGGGGGAGGAAAGGATATTATATGGCTACACCTTC.

With regard to this clone: Other DNA sequences in the same sample also yield this CDR3. The chain is built from TRBV18 and TRBJ1-3; D not resolved. V was cut by 0 bases and J by 4 bases, with 7 bases left in between. This CDR3 has 14 amino acids. Germline V lookup: CDR1 KGHSH, CDR2 LQKENI. CDR3 amino acids: CASSPPARGNTIYF. The CDR3 DNA follows: TGTGCCAGCTCACCACCGGCAAGGGGAAACACCATATATTTT.

The chain has TRBV2 and TRBJ2-3; D unresolved. CDR1 and CDR2 (germline): SNHLY, FYNNEI. V lost 9 bases and J lost 0, with 13 bases in between. This CDR3 comprises 14 residues. The CDR3 loop is CASLRAFSTDTQYF. The CDR3 DNA follows: TGTGCCAGTTTAAGGGCCTTTAGCACAGATACGCAGTATTTT.

This clone was seen a few times. The rearrangement links TRBV6-1 to TRBJ1-6; no reliable D call. CDR1 MNHNS and CDR2 SASEGT come from the germline V gene. This CDR3 comprises 16 residues. The germline V and J ends were trimmed by 3 bases and 0 bases, with 9 bases remaining between them. The chain's CDR3 is CASSDSSSSYNSPLHF. DNA for the CDR3: TGTGCCAGCAGTGATTCCTCCAGCTCCTATAATTCACCCCTCCACTTT.

V gene TRBV27 combines with J gene TRBJ2-3, with TRBD2 as a possible D gene (7 bases). The CDR3 has 17 residues. Trimming pared 3 bases from V and 2 bases from J, leaving 18 bases between. Per the germline V gene, CDR1 is MNHEY and CDR2 is SMNVEV (reference sequence). The DNA of the CDR3 is TGTGCCAGCAGTTTGTGGGGGATACGGGGGGCCACAGATACGCAGTATTTT. Protein product: CASSLWGIRGATDTQYF.

As DNA, the CDR3 is TGTGCCTGGAGTGTACTACGGGGAACAGATACGCAGTATTTT. It encodes CAWSVLRGTDTQYF. J is TRBJ2-3 and V is TRBV30; tentatively, D is TRBD2 (5 bases). The CDR3 spans 14 residues. V dropped 0 bases and J dropped 3 bases, with 10 bases sitting between them. The germline CDR1 and CDR2 sequences are GTSNPN and SVGIG (reference sequence).